A selection of T cell receptor beta chains follows, all from one sample in a study of blood T cell repertoires in COVID-19. TCRdb's table, derived via immunoSEQ multiplex PCR, lists solely in-frame clones and lacks some. The table has roughly 410,000 clones, roughly 90% seen once. Sequencing used peripheral blood. Source of these receptors: a woman between 40 and 50 years old with COVID-19, enrolled during active disease. Each CDR3 is given with its conserved first and last residue. The D gene is left open where the match is weak. Expanded clones are given a class, and other clones once, few, many or no size at all.

CDR3 length	J gene	D gene	V gene	clone size	CDR3 DNA	CDR3 protein
15	TRBJ2-5	TRBD1	TRBV3-1/TRBV3-2	once	TGTGCCAGCAGCCAAGGGAGACAGGGATGGGAGACCCAGTACTTC	CASSQGRQGWETQYF
14	TRBJ1-5	-	TRBV7-2	-	TGTGCCAGCAGCCAGGACGGACACTATCAGCCCCAGCATTTT	CASSQDGHYQPQHF
15	TRBJ2-1	TRBD2	TRBV5-4	-	TGTGCCAGCAGCTTGGGGCGGGGGGGTTACAATGAGCAGTTCTTC	CASSLGRGGYNEQFF
15	TRBJ2-1	TRBD2	TRBV15	once	TGTGCCACCAGCAGAGGCCAGCGGGGGAACAATGAGCAGTTCTTC	CATSRGQRGNNEQFF
16	TRBJ1-1	-	TRBV15	-	TGTGCCACCAGCAGAGATCTGGGCGATACCAACACTGAAGCTTTCTTT	CATSRDLGDTNTEAFF
14	TRBJ1-2	-	TRBV28	once	TGTGCCAGCAGTTCTGAGGTAGAAGGCTATGGCTACACCTTC	CASSSEVEGYGYTF
13	TRBJ1-2	-	TRBV30	-	TGTGCCTGGAGCAGGGGCCACAACTATGGCTACACCTTC	CAWSRGHNYGYTF
14	TRBJ1-3	-	TRBV5-6	-	TGTGCCAGCAGCTCGACAGGATCTGGAAACACCATATATTTT	CASSSTGSGNTIYF
16	TRBJ1-4	-	TRBV9	once	TGTGCCAGCAGCGTAGGTGGGCGGGGGCTTGGAGAAAAACTGTTTTTT	CASSVGGRGLGEKLFF
13	TRBJ2-7	-	TRBV9	few	TGTGCCAGCAGCGCACGCCTCGGGTACGAGCAGTACTTC	CASSARLGYEQYF
12	TRBJ1-2	-	TRBV28	-	TGTGCCAGCAACGGCGCGGCCTATGGCTACACCTTC	CASNGAAYGYTF
13	TRBJ1-3	TRBD1	TRBV6-5	-	TGTGCCAGCACCACCGGGACAGGACTCACCATATATTTT	CASTTGTGLTIYF
15	TRBJ1-5	-	TRBV19	once	TGTGCCAGTAGTATGGGGGGGAACGGCAATCAGCCCCAGCATTTT	CASSMGGNGNQPQHF
14	TRBJ2-7	TRBD1	TRBV29-1	-	TGCAGCGTTACTCGAACCGGGACAGGCTACGAGCAGTACTTC	CSVTRTGTGYEQYF
12	TRBJ1-6	-	TRBV28	few	TGTGCCAGCAGCCCTTATAATTCACCCCTCCACTTT	CASSPYNSPLHF
13	TRBJ2-1	TRBD2	TRBV2	-	TGTGCCACCCAGGGACTAGACTACAATGAGCAGTTCTTC	CATQGLDYNEQFF
17	TRBJ1-6	TRBD1	TRBV27	-	TGTGCCAGCAGTTTATCGGGACAGGGGGGCTTAGGATCACCCCTCCACTTT	CASSLSGQGGLGSPLHF
14	TRBJ1-2	-	TRBV3-1/TRBV3-2	-	TGTGCCAGCAGCCAAGTTGTGGGAGGGGATGGCTACACCTTC	CASSQVVGGDGYTF
16	TRBJ2-1	TRBD1	TRBV5-1	-	TGCGCCAGCAGCTGGACAGGGGTTAGCTCCTACAATGAGCAGTTCTTC	CASSWTGVSSYNEQFF
14	TRBJ2-5	-	TRBV5-1	-	TGCGCCAGCACCCCGACCGGGGTTCGGGAGACCCAGTACTTC	CASTPTGVRETQYF
15	TRBJ2-5	TRBD2	TRBV7-2	-	TGTGCCAGCAGCTTTCGTGGGGGAGGGCAAGAGACCCAGTACTTC	CASSFRGGGQETQYF
14	TRBJ2-7	TRBD1	TRBV7-9	few	TGTGCCAGCAGCTTCCCGGGACAGAACTACGAGCAGTACTTC	CASSFPGQNYEQYF
18	TRBJ1-5	TRBD1	TRBV11-2	-	TGTGCCAGCAGCTTAGGATTTGCAGGGGGCGCAGGCAATCAGCCCCAGCATTTT	CASSLGFAGGAGNQPQHF
15	TRBJ2-5	TRBD2	TRBV7-2	-	TGTGCCAGCAGCTTAGGATTAGCGGGAGTCGAGACCCAGTACTTC	CASSLGLAGVETQYF
15	TRBJ2-4	TRBD1	TRBV6-2/TRBV6-3	-	TGTGCCAGCAGTCGACAGGGGGCAGCCAAAAACATTCAGTACTTC	CASSRQGAAKNIQYF
17	TRBJ1-5	TRBD1	TRBV5-6	-	TGTGCCAGCAGCGTATTTCCCGGGACAGGAGAGGATCAGCCCCAGCATTTT	CASSVFPGTGEDQPQHF
13	TRBJ1-1	-	TRBV6-2/TRBV6-3	-	TGTGCCAGCAGCCTCGAAGGCGGCACTGAAGCTTTCTTT	CASSLEGGTEAFF
15	TRBJ2-1	TRBD2	TRBV9	-	TGTGCCAGCAGCCCTCAATCGGGGGGACGTAGTGAGCAGTTCTTC	CASSPQSGGRSEQFF
16	TRBJ2-1	TRBD2	TRBV5-4	-	TGTGCCAGCAGCTCAACCCGGGGGGGCTCCTACAATGAGCAGTTCTTC	CASSSTRGGSYNEQFF
12	TRBJ2-6	TRBD1	TRBV3-1/TRBV3-2	-	TGTGCCAGCCAGGGGGTGACCAACGTCCTGACTTTC	CASQGVTNVLTF
13	TRBJ1-2	-	TRBV27	-	TGTGCCAGCAGTCCGAGGGGAGGCTCGGGCTACACCTTC	CASSPRGGSGYTF
17	TRBJ1-5	-	TRBV19	-	TGTGCCAGTAGTCCATCGTGGAGCGCGGGGGGAGCTCAGCCCCAGCATTTT	CASSPSWSAGGAQPQHF
18	TRBJ2-4	TRBD2	TRBV25-1	-	TGTGCCAGCAGCCAAAGGGTTGGGGGGGGACTAGCCAAAAACATTCAGTACTTC	CASSQRVGGGLAKNIQYF
15	TRBJ2-3	-	TRBV19	-	TGTGCCAGTAGTTGGAGGACCCAAGGTCTAGATACGCAGTATTTT	CASSWRTQGLDTQYF
14	TRBJ2-1	TRBD2	TRBV19	-	TGTGCCAGTAGCGAACCGGGGGGGCGCAATGAGCAGTTCTTC	CASSEPGGRNEQFF
15	TRBJ2-2	TRBD2	TRBV28	-	TGTGCCAGCAGTCCCGGGGGGGCTAAGTACGGGGAGCTGTTTTTT	CASSPGGAKYGELFF
15	TRBJ1-2	TRBD1	TRBV28	-	TGTGCCAGCAGCCCAGGGGGCAAGTATAACTATGGCTACACCTTC	CASSPGGKYNYGYTF